Following are 29 T cell receptor beta chains from one sample sequenced in a study of blood T cell repertoires in COVID-19. Sequencing was performed with immunoSEQ multiplex PCR; in TCRdb, only in-frame clones are kept and a portion is missing. The repertoire holds 250,000 to 300,000 clones, just under 90% seen once, with roughly 6.3% in the top ten. Sequencing was carried out using peripheral blood. The receptors stem from a woman aged 50 to 60 with COVID-19, enrolled during active disease.

This clone showed up just once. The CDR3 nucleotides are TGTGCCTGGAGGTTTGGGGGAGGGCCGAACACCGGGGAGCTGTTTTTT. This translates into CAWRFGGGPNTGELFF. The gene calls are TRBV30 and TRBJ2-2; TRBD2 agrees at 7 bases. Germline CDR1 reads GTSNPN; CDR2 reads SVGIG (reference sequence). The V segment lost 3 bases and the J segment 0 bases; nucleotides outside the gene matches: 7. The CDR3 is made up of 16 amino acids.

The chain has TRBV18 and TRBJ1-6, with D perhaps matching TRBD1 (6 bases). The CDR3 extends over 14 amino acids. V was pared by 8 bases and J by 7 bases, with 15 bases between. Germline V gene lookup returns CDR1 KGHSH and CDR2 LQKENI. CDR3 amino acids: CASQAQGKNSPLHF. CDR3 coding DNA: TGTGCCAGCCAGGCACAGGGAAAGAATTCACCCCTCCACTTT.

This chain connects TRBV30 to TRBJ1-2; D perhaps matches TRBD1 (5 bases). The CDR3 runs 15 residues. The germline V gene encodes CDR1 GTSNPN and CDR2 SVGIG (reference sequence). V was cut by 0 bases and J by 7 bases, with 18 bases left in between. The CDR3 loop reads CAWSVGQGRVFGYTF. The DNA for the CDR3 is TGTGCCTGGAGTGTAGGCCAGGGTAGAGTCTTTGGCTACACCTTC. Full variable domain (rest looked up from reference TRBV30 and TRBJ1-2): SQTIHQWPATLVQPVGSPLSLECTVEGTSNPNLYWYRQAAGRGLQLLFYSVGIGQISSEVPQNLSASRPQDRQFILSSKKLLLSDSGFYLCAWSVGQGRVFGYTFGSGTRLTVV.

The chain carries TRBV30 and TRBJ1-1, with TRBD1 matching 10 bases. CDR3 length: 20 amino acids. Trimming took 4 bases from V and 3 from J; bases not matched to a gene: 23. Germline loops: CDR1 GTSNPN, CDR2 SVGIG (reference sequence). CDR3: CAWIVYSTGGKKRGDTEAFF. CDR3 in DNA: TGTGCCTGGATCGTTTACTCGACAGGGGGCAAGAAGCGGGGAGACACTGAAGCTTTCTTT. Together with reference TRBV30 and TRBJ1-1, the CDR3 gives the full variable domain: SQTIHQWPATLVQPVGSPLSLECTVEGTSNPNLYWYRQAAGRGLQLLFYSVGIGQISSEVPQNLSASRPQDRQFILSSKKLLLSDSGFYLCAWIVYSTGGKKRGDTEAFFGQGTRLTVV.

The count of this clone is one. V gene TRBV2 combines with J gene TRBJ2-7, with D possibly TRBD1 on 5 matching bases. The CDR3 length is 15 residues. CDR1 is SNHLY and CDR2 is FYNNEI in the germline V gene. V lost 6 bases and J 4 bases, leaving 19 bases between the germline ends. As DNA, the CDR3 is TGTGCCAGCAGGAATGCAGGGTCTGGGTCGTACGAGCAGTACTTC. It yields the protein CASRNAGSGSYEQYF.

The chain is built from TRBV21-1 and TRBJ2-1; TRBD1 is the table's D call, not checked against the DNA. TRBV21-1 is a listed pseudogene. The CDR3 contains 14 residues. This CDR3 reads CASSRRDRECEQFF. Here the CDR3 DNA reads TGTGCCAGCAGCCGACGGGACAGGGAGTGTGAGCAGTTCTTC.

This chain joins TRBV19 and TRBJ2-3, with 10 nucleotides matching TRBD2. The junction had 10 bases not matched to a gene; V was cut back by 5 bases and J by 8 bases. The CDR3 has 15 residues. Germline CDR1 is LNHDA and CDR2 is SQIVND (reference sequence). This chain's CDR3 is CASSSASGRWVTQYF. The CDR3 DNA reads TGTGCCAGTAGTTCTGCTAGCGGGAGATGGGTTACGCAGTATTTT.

The J gene is TRBJ2-1, the V gene TRBV4-1, with a weak D call TRBD2 (6 bases). V was shortened by 0 bases and J by 2 bases, with 17 bases between the two germline ends. Germline-derived CDR1 and CDR2 are MGHRA and YSYEKL. The CDR3 length is 18 residues. The CDR3, as DNA: TGCGCCAGCAGCCAAGAACCGCCTAGCGTGGGGCCCTACAATGAGCAGTTCTTC. Its translation: CASSQEPPSVGPYNEQFF.

The J gene is TRBJ1-1, the V gene TRBV6-6, with 9 bases matching TRBD1. CDR1 and CDR2 (germline): MNHNY, SVGAGI (reference sequence). This CDR3 comprises 16 residues. V dropped 6 bases and J dropped 3; count of bases not matched to a gene: 11. The CDR3 protein is CASRFFRTGDYTEAFF. The CDR3 DNA is TGTGCCAGCAGATTCTTTAGGACAGGGGATTACACTGAAGCTTTCTTT.

This chain joins TRBV3-1 (or the pseudogene TRBV3-2) and TRBJ2-1, with TRBD2 matching 13 bases. Losses at the gene ends were 0 bases for V and 7 bases for J; bases not matched to a gene: 6. CDR3 size: 17 residues. Looked up from germline, CDR1 is LGHDT and CDR2 is YNNKEL (reference sequence). The CDR3 here is CASSQDYTSGRGNEQFF. For the CDR3, the DNA is TGTGCCAGCAGCCAAGACTATACTAGCGGGAGGGGGAATGAGCAGTTCTTC.

The chain recombines TRBV6-5 with TRBJ2-1, with D possibly matching TRBD2 (6 bases). The V end was cut by 6 bases, the J end by 3 bases, with 15 bases between. Germline V lookup: CDR1 MNHEY, CDR2 SVGAGI. This CDR3 is built from 15 residues. DNA of the CDR3: TGTGCCAGCAGCCAGCTAGCGAGAATCTACAATGAGCAGTTCTTC. It specifies CASSQLARIYNEQFF.

In its sample, this clone was seen once. This chain links TRBV5-8 with TRBJ2-7, with 8 positions matching TRBD2. The J segment lost 0 bases and the V segment lost 4 bases, leaving 6 bases of the junction unmatched. Germline V lookup: CDR1 SGHTS, CDR2 YDEGEE. CDR3 size: 15 residues. This CDR3 reads CASSPRSGSSYEQYF. In DNA form, the CDR3 reads TGTGCCAGCAGCCCCCGCAGCGGGAGCTCCTACGAGCAGTACTTC.

This clone appeared once. This rearrangement joins TRBV20-1 to TRBJ1-4; a possible D gene is TRBD1 (5 bases). Trimming took 3 bases from V and 8 from J, leaving 19 bases between them. Per the germline V gene, CDR1 is DFQATT and CDR2 is SNEGSKA (reference sequence). The CDR3 covers 15 residues. CDR3 amino acids: CSASPRRVAGEKLFF. For the CDR3, the DNA is TGCAGTGCTAGTCCTCGCAGGGTAGCGGGAGAAAAACTGTTTTTT.

J is TRBJ1-3 and V is TRBV30, with 7 positions matching TRBD1. This CDR3 has 22 amino acids. The ends lost 4 bases at V and 0 bases at J; junction bases unmatched: 27. From germline, CDR1 is GTSNPN and CDR2 SVGIG (reference sequence). The CDR3 coding sequence is TGTGCCTGGACAAGTGTAGGGGAATACTATATCCGGGACAGAGACTCTGGAAACACCATATATTTT. It is translated as CAWTSVGEYYIRDRDSGNTIYF.

The J gene is TRBJ2-3, the V gene TRBV9; 8 positions match TRBD2. The trim removed 4 bases at V and 2 bases at J, leaving 9 bases unmatched. Per germline, CDR1 SGDLS and CDR2 YYNGEE. The CDR3 is 16 residues long. The CDR3 sequence: CASSPSPGGYTDTQYF. DNA of the CDR3: TGTGCCAGCAGCCCCTCCCCGGGAGGGTACACAGATACGCAGTATTTT.

The chain has TRBV19 and TRBJ2-7; 9 bases map to TRBD1. With 5 bases clipped from V and 4 bases from J, the junction kept 6 bases outside the gene matches. Looked up from germline, CDR1 is LNHDA and CDR2 is SQIVND (reference sequence). This CDR3 is 14 amino acids long. CDR3 nucleotide sequence: TGTGCCAGTAGTCCCCCGGGACAGGGATACGAGCAGTACTTC. Amino acid sequence: CASSPPGQGYEQYF. The full variable domain, rest sourced from reference TRBV19 and TRBJ2-7, is DGGITQSPKYLFRKEGQNVTLSCEQNLNHDAMYWYRQDPGQGLRLIYYSQIVNDFQKGDIAEGYSVSREKKESFPLTVTSAQKNPTAFYLCASSPPGQGYEQYFGPGTRLTVT.

This sequence joins TRBV4-2 and TRBJ2-1, with D tentatively TRBD1 (6 bases). CDR1 is LGHNA and CDR2 is YNFKEQ in the germline V gene. V lost 2 bases and J lost 6, with 14 bases in between. CDR3 size: 15 residues. The CDR3 here is CASSQQGSFGNEQFF. In DNA form, the CDR3 reads TGTGCCAGCAGCCAACAGGGGTCATTTGGCAATGAGCAGTTCTTC.

Of note for this clone: Other nucleotide sequences from this sample produce the same CDR3. V is TRBV20-1 and J is TRBJ2-1; D is perhaps TRBD1 (5 bases). The CDR3 runs to 11 residues. CDR1 DFQATT and CDR2 SNEGSKA come from the germline V gene (reference sequence). The V end lost 2 bases, the J end lost 6 bases, and 5 bases lay between the germline ends. CDR3 sequence: CSARQGNEQFF. CDR3 coding DNA: TGCAGTGCTAGACAGGGCAATGAGCAGTTCTTC.

The chain is built from TRBV6-5 and TRBJ2-7; the match to TRBD2 covers 11 bases. V was clipped by 7 bases and J by 3 bases; unmatched bases: 5. CDR3 length equals 14 residues. Per the germline V gene, CDR1 is MNHEY and CDR2 is SVGAGI. In DNA, the CDR3 is TGTGCCAGCACGGGAGGGACTAGCGGCTACGAGCAGTACTTC. This sequence encodes CASTGGTSGYEQYF.

The chain links TRBV7-9 to TRBJ2-7; possibly TRBD2 for D (5 bases). V was clipped by 4 bases and J by 2 bases, with 21 bases between them. Germline values: CDR1 SEHNR, CDR2 FQNEAQ (reference sequence). The CDR3 has 17 residues. The CDR3 is CASSSTSIGLKAYEQYF. The CDR3 DNA reads as TGTGCCAGCAGCTCGACCTCAATCGGACTCAAAGCCTACGAGCAGTACTTC.

The rearrangement links TRBV30 to TRBJ1-3; the D gene is possibly TRBD1 (5 bases). Germline lookup yields CDR1 GTSNPN and CDR2 SVGIG (reference sequence). This CDR3 comprises 14 residues. V lost 8 bases and J 2 bases, leaving 16 bases between the germline ends. CDR3 sequence reads: CAQQTGSTGNTIYF. CDR3 nucleotides: TGTGCCCAGCAAACAGGTTCTACTGGAAACACCATATATTTT.

The chain has TRBV30 and TRBJ1-1; the D gene is possibly TRBD1 (5 bases). With 4 bases removed from V and 3 bases from J, the gap between germline ends came to 12 bases. CDR3 length: 13 amino acids. Germline values: CDR1 GTSNPN, CDR2 SVGIG (reference sequence). CDR3 region: CAWNGRADTEAFF. The DNA of the CDR3 is TGTGCCTGGAACGGCAGGGCGGACACTGAAGCTTTCTTT.

This chain links TRBV18 with TRBJ1-5; 7 bases fit TRBD1. After removal of 3 bases from V and 5 bases from J, the junction contained 10 bases not matched to a gene. Germline lookup yields CDR1 KGHSH and CDR2 LQKENI. The CDR3 totals 16 residues. CDR3 sequence (DNA): TGTGCCAGCTCACCTCCACGGGCAGGGGGATATCAGCCCCAGCATTTT. Amino acids: CASSPPRAGGYQPQHF.

The chain is built from TRBV19 and TRBJ1-1; unclear D gene. This CDR3 is built from 12 residues. CDR1 is LNHDA and CDR2 is SQIVND in the germline V gene (reference sequence). V lost 2 bases to trimming and J lost 7 bases, with 8 bases between them. The CDR3 here is CASSIFGSEAFF. The CDR3 DNA reads as TGTGCCAGTAGTATATTTGGCAGTGAAGCTTTCTTT.

The chain combines TRBV19 with TRBJ1-1; TRBD1 matches 7 bases. Germline V gene data show CDR1 as LNHDA and CDR2 as SQIVND (reference sequence). V lost 6 bases to trimming and J lost 3 bases; unmatched junction nucleotides: 7. The CDR3 runs 14 residues. Here the CDR3 DNA reads TGTGCCAGTAGGGTGACAGGGTCGCACACTGAAGCTTTCTTT. It yields the protein CASRVTGSHTEAFF.

V gene TRBV7-9 combines with J gene TRBJ2-2, with a possible D match to TRBD1 (5 bases). Between the trimmed V and J ends, which lost 3 bases and 3 bases, there was a span of 8 bases. The germline gives CDR1 SEHNR, CDR2 FQNEAQ (reference sequence). The CDR3 runs to 14 residues. CDR3 amino acids: CASSFTGDTGELFF. CDR3 in DNA: TGTGCCAGCAGCTTTACAGGCGACACCGGGGAGCTGTTTTTT.

The genes are TRBV5-1 and TRBJ1-6; 7 bases are a match to TRBD1. CDR3 length equals 16 residues. CDR1 and CDR2 from the germline V gene are SGHRS and YFSETQ. J lost 7 bases, V lost 0 bases, and 7 bases had no gene match. In nucleotides, the CDR3 is TGCGCCAGCAGCTTGGTTATTGGGACAGAAAATTCACCCCTCCACTTT. Protein product: CASSLVIGTENSPLHF. The full variable domain, its missing parts supplied by reference TRBV5-1 and TRBJ1-6, is KAGVTQTPRYLIKTRGQQVTLSCSPISGHRSVSWYQQTPGQGLQFLFEYFSETQRNKGNFPGRFSGRQFSNSRSEMNVSTLELGDSALYLCASSLVIGTENSPLHFGNGTRLTVT.

The chain uses TRBV10-2 and TRBJ2-1, with 7 bases that match TRBD2. J gave up 16 bases and V 0 bases, and 12 bases lay outside the gene matches. The CDR3 contains 14 residues. From germline, CDR1 is WSHSY and CDR2 SAAADI. As DNA, the CDR3 is TGCGCCAGCAGTGAGTCGACTCTGGCGGGGGTCAAATTCTTC. This sequence encodes CASSESTLAGVKFF.

The chain links TRBV2 to TRBJ2-2; D is undetermined. V was trimmed by 4 bases and J by 5 bases, leaving 11 bases between them. The CDR3 consists of 14 residues. Germline-derived CDR1 and CDR2 are SNHLY and FYNNEI. CDR3 nucleotides: TGTGCCAGCAGTGCGGAGAAACCGACCGGGGAGCTGTTTTTT. This gives the protein CASSAEKPTGELFF.